This T cell receptor (beta chain) appears in the sequencing data of a study of T cells in Graves' hyperthyroidism and ophthalmopathy. Looking at the study overall: Blood from the periphery was taken at initial diagnosis, before any treatment.

Ten or more counts support this clonotype. Germline CDR1 and CDR2: SEHNR and FQNEAQ (reference sequence). The trim removed 7 bases at V and 7 bases at J, leaving 6 bases unmatched. The CDR3 is made up of 14 amino acids. Amplified regions were TCR beta CDR3 sequences from RNA transcripts. TCR CDR3 regions were first amplified by RT-PCR with HTBI primers. Via MiXCR, TCRdb re-called the multiplex PCR reads, giving one row per CDR3 protein. Of a few hundred thousand distinct CDR3 sequences listed, about a sixth are singletons. The sample taken for sequencing was blood. The V call is TRBV7-9, the J call TRBJ1-4; 10 positions agree with TRBD1. This TCR was sampled from a woman in her forties with Graves' ophthalmopathy. The DNA for the CDR3 is TGTGCCAGCACCGGGACAGGGGACAGTGAAAAACTGTTTTTT. The encoded protein is CASTGTGDSEKLFF.